This T cell receptor (beta chain) comes out of a study of blood T cells in healthy people across ages. Findings of the study overall: Diversity figures derived from one million T cells were judged to underestimate the true value.

In this sample, this clonotype turned up a few times. Antigen unknown. Combining a sample-barcoded 5' primer with a J-beta primer mix, a second PCR ran for roughly 7 to 12 cycles. With 12 random nucleotides, a template-switch adaptor tagged each individual cDNA molecule. Using its own MiXCR run on the 5' RACE reads, TCRdb lists one record per CDR3 protein. Of roughly 930,000 distinct CDR3 sequences in the sample, 48% were seen once. This CDR3 is built from 16 residues. Germline lookup yields CDR1 LGHDT and CDR2 YNNKEL (reference sequence). V was cut by 0 bases and J by 3 bases, with 15 bases left in between.

Sequenced: blood. This receptor was identified in a man in his thirties or forties in good health. The chain recombines TRBV3-1 with TRBJ2-7; no clear D. The CDR3 nucleotides are TGTGCCAGCAGCCAAGAGATAGCAGGATTCGGCTACGAGCAGTACTTC. Its translation: CASSQEIAGFGYEQYF.